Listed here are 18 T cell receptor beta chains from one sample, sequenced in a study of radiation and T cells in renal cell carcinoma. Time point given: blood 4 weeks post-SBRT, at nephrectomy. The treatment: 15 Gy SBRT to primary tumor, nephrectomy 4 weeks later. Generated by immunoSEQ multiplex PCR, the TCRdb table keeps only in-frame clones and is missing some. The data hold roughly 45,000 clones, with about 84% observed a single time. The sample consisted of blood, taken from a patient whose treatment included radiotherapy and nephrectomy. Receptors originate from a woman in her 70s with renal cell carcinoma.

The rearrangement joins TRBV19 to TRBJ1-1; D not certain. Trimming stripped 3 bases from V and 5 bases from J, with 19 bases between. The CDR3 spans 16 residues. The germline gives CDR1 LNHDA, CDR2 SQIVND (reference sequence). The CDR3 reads CASSIPRVGSNTEAFF. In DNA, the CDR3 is TGTGCCAGTAGTATCCCCCGAGTAGGTTCGAATACTGAAGCTTTCTTT.

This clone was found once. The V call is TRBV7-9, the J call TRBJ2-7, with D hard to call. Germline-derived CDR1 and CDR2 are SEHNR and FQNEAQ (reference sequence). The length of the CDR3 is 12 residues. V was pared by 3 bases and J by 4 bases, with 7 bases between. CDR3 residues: CASSFERYEQYF. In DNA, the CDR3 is TGTGCCAGCAGCTTCGAAAGATACGAGCAGTACTTC.

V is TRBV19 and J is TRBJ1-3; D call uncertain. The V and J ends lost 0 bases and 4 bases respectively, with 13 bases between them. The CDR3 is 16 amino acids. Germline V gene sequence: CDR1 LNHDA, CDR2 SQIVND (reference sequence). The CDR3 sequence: CASSIEHSDGGNTIYF. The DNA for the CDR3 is TGTGCCAGTAGTATAGAACACTCGGACGGAGGAAACACCATATATTTT.

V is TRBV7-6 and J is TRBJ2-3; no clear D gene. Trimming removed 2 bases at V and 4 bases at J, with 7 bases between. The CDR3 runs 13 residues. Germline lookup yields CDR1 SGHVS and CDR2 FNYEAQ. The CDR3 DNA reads TGTGCCAGCAGCTTAAGCTGGTCAGATACGCAGTATTTT. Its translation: CASSLSWSDTQYF.

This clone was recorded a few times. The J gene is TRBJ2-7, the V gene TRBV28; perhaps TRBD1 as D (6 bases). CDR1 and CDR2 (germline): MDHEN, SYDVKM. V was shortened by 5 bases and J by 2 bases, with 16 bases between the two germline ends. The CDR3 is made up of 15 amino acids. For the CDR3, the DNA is TGTGCCAGCAGTATTTACCGGACAGCTACCTACGAGCAGTACTTC. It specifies CASSIYRTATYEQYF.

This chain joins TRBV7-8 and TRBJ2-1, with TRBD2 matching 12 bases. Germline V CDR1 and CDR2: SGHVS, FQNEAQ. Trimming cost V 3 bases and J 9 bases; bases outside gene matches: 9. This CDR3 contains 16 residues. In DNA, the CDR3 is TGTGCCAGCAGCTTGAGTCCCGGACTAGCGGGGTTTGAGCAGTTCTTC. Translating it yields CASSLSPGLAGFEQFF.

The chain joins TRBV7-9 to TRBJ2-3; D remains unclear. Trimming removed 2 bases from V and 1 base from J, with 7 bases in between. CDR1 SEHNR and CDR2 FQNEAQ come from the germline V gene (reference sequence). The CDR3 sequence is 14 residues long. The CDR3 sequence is CASSLIYGTDTQYF. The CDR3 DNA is TGTGCCAGCAGCTTAATTTACGGCACAGATACGCAGTATTTT.

The CDR3 DNA sequence: TGTGCCAGCAGCCAAGTCGAAACAGGGAATGGTTCACCCCTCCACTTT. As protein: CASSQVETGNGSPLHF. The chain links TRBV7-9 to TRBJ1-6; D is possibly TRBD1 (6 bases). Trimming left V 5 bases short and J 9 bases short, with 20 bases between. Germline V gene data show CDR1 as SEHNR and CDR2 as FQNEAQ (reference sequence). The CDR3 has 16 residues.

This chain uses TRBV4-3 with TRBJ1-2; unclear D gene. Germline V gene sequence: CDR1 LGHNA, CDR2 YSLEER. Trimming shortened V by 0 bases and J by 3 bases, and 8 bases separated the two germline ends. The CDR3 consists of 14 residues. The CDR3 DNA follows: TGCGCCAGCAGCCAAGATGCGATGGACTATGGCTACACCTTC. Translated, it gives CASSQDAMDYGYTF.

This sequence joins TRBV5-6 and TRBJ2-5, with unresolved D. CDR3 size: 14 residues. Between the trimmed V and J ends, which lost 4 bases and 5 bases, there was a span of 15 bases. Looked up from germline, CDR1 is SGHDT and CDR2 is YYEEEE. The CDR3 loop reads CASSLGPQEETQYF. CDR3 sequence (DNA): TGTGCCAGCAGCCTCGGACCCCAGGAGGAGACCCAGTACTTC.

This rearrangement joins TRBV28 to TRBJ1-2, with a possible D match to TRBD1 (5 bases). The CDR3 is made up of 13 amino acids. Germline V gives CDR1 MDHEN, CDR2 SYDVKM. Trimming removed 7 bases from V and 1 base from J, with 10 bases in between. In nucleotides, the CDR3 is TGTGCCAGCACCGGTGGGGGTAACTATGGCTACACCTTC. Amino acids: CASTGGGNYGYTF.

CDR3 region: CASSFPEGQGAGGNQPQHF. The CDR3 DNA reads TGTGCCAGCAGCTTCCCCGAGGGACAGGGGGCGGGTGGCAATCAGCCCCAGCATTTT. V and J are TRBV7-8 and TRBJ1-5; 12 bases agree with TRBD1. Germline CDR1 and CDR2: SGHVS and FQNEAQ. The CDR3 loop spans 19 amino acids. The V gene end was trimmed by 3 bases and the J gene end by 2 bases; junction bases not matched to a gene: 11. The full variable domain, its missing parts supplied by reference TRBV7-8 and TRBJ1-5, is GAGVSQSPRYKVAKRGQDVALRCDPISGHVSLFWYQQALGQGPEFLTYFQNEAQLDKSGLPSDRFFAERPEGSVSTLKIQRTQQEDSAVYLCASSFPEGQGAGGNQPQHFGDGTRLSIL.

This CDR3 is CASSSRGRDRGDTQYF. CDR3 sequence (DNA): TGTGCCAGCAGCTCGCGAGGTCGGGACAGGGGAGATACGCAGTATTTT. V usage is TRBV5-4 and J usage is TRBJ2-3, with 10 bases that match TRBD1. V lost 3 bases, J lost 5 bases, and 9 bases stayed unmatched. The germline CDR1 and CDR2 sequences are SGHNT and YYREEE (reference sequence). This CDR3 contains 16 residues. The whole variable domain, filled in from reference TRBV5-4 and TRBJ2-3, reads ETGVTQSPTHLIKTRGQQVTLRCSSQSGHNTVSWYQQALGQGPQFIFQYYREEENGRGNFPPRFSGLQFPNYSSELNVNALELDDSALYLCASSSRGRDRGDTQYFGPGTRLTVL.

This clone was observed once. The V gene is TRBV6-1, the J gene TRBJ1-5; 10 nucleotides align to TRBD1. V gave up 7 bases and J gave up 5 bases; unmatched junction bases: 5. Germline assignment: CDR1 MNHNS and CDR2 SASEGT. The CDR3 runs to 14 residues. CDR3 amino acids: CASTLGQGDQPQHF. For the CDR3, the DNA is TGTGCCAGCACCCTCGGACAGGGGGATCAGCCCCAGCATTTT.

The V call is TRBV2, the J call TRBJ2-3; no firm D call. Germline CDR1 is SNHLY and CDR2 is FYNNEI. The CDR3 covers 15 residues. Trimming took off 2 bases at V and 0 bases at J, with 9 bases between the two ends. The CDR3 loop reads CASSEFRASTDTQYF. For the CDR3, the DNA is TGTGCCAGCAGTGAATTCAGAGCGAGCACAGATACGCAGTATTTT.

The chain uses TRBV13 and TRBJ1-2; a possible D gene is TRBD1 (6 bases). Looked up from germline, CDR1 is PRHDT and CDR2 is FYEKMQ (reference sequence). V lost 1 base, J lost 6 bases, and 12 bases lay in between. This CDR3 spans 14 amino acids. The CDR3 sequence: CASSLAGGWDGYTF. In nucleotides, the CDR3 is TGTGCCAGCAGCTTAGCTGGGGGCTGGGATGGCTACACCTTC.

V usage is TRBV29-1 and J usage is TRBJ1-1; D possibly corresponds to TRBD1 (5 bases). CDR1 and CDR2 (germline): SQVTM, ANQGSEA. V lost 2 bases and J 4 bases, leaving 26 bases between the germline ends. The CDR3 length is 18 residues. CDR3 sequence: CSVESNRRTGRVGTEAFF. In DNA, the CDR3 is TGCAGCGTTGAATCCAACCGAAGAACGGGGCGAGTTGGCACTGAAGCTTTCTTT.

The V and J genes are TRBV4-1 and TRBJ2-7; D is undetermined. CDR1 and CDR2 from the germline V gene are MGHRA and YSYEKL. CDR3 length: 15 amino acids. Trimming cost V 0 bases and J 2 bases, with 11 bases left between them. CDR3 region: CASSQELPNPYEQYF. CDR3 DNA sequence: TGCGCCAGCAGCCAAGAACTTCCAAATCCCTACGAGCAGTACTTC.